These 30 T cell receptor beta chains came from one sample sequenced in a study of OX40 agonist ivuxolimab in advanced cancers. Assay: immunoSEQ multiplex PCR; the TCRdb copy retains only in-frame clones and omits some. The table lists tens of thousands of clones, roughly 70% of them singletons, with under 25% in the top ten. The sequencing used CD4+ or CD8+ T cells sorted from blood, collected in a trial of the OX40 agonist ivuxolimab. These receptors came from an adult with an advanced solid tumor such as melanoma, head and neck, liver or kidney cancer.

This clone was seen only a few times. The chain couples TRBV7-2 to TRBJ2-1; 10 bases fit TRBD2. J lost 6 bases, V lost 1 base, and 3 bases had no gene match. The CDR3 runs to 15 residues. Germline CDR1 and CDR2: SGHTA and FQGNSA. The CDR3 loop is CASSLVSGGANEQFF. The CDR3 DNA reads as TGTGCCAGCAGCTTAGTGAGCGGGGGGGCCAATGAGCAGTTCTTC.

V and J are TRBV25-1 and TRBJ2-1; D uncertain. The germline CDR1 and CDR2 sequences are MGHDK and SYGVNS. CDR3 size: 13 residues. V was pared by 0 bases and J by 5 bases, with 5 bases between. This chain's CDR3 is CASSEYPNNEQFF. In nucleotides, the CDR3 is TGTGCCAGCAGTGAATATCCGAACAATGAGCAGTTCTTC.

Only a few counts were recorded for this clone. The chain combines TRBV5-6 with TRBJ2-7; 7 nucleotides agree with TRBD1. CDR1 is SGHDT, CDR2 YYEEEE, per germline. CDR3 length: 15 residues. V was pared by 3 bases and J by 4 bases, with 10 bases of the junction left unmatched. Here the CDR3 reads CASSYGTDFWYEQYF. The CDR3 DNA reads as TGTGCCAGCAGCTACGGGACAGACTTTTGGTACGAGCAGTACTTC. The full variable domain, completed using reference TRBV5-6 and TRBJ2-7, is DAGVTQSPTHLIKTRGQQVTLRCSPKSGHDTVSWYQQALGQGPQFIFQYYEEEERQRGNFPDRFSGHQFPNYSSELNVNALLLGDSALYLCASSYGTDFWYEQYFGPGTRLTVT.

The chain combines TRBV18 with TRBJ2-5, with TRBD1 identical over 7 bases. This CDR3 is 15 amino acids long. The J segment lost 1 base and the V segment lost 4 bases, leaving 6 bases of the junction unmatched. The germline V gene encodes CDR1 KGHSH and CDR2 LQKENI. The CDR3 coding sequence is TGTGCCAGCTCACTCCTAGACAGGGTCCAAGAGACCCAGTACTTC. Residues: CASSLLDRVQETQYF.

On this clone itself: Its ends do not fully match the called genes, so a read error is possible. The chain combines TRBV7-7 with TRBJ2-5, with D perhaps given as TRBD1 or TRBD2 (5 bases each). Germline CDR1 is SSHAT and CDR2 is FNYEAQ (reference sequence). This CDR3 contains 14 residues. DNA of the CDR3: TGTGCTAGCAGCCAAACAGGAGAGGGAGAGACCCAGTACTTC. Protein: CASSQTGEGETQYF. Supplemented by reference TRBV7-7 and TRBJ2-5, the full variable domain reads GAGVSQSPRYKVTKRGQDVTLRCDPISSHATLYWYQQALGQGPEFLTYFNYEAQPDKSGLPSDRFSAERPEGSISTLTIQRTEQRDSAMYRCASSQTGEGETQYFGPGTRLLVL.

CDR3 residues: CASSPLVRDGYTF. CDR3 DNA sequence: TGCGCCAGCAGCCCCCTAGTGAGAGATGGCTACACCTTC. The chain is built from TRBV4-1 and TRBJ1-2, with D uncertain. Germline V gene lookup returns CDR1 MGHRA and CDR2 YSYEKL. CDR3 length: 13 amino acids. V was shortened by 4 bases and J by 6 bases, with 12 bases between the two germline ends.

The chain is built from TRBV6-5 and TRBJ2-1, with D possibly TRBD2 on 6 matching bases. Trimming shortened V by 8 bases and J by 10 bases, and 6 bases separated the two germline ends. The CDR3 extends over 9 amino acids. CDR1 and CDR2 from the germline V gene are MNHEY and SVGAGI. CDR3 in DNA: TGTGCCAGCGGAGGGGAGCAGTTCTTC. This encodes CASGGEQFF.

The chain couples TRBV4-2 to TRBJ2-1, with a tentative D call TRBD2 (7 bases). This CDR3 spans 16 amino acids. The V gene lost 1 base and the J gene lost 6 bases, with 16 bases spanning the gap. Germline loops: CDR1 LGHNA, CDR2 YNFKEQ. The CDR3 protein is CASSQGEGGTSNEQFF. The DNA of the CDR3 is TGTGCCAGCAGCCAAGGCGAGGGGGGGACGTCCAATGAGCAGTTCTTC.

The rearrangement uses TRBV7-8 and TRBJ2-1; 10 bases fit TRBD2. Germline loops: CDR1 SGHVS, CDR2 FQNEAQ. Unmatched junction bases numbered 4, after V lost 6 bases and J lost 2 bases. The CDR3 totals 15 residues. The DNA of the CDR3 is TGTGCCAGCAGGCTAGCGGGGGCCGCCTACAATGAGCAGTTCTTC. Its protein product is CASRLAGAAYNEQFF.

DNA for the CDR3: TGTGCCAGCAGTTTAGTTTGGGGGGAAAAACTGTTTTTT. As protein: CASSLVWGEKLFF. The chain couples TRBV28 to TRBJ1-4, with a tentative D call TRBD1 (5 bases). Trimming removed 2 bases at V and 8 bases at J, with 9 bases between. Germline V gene sequence: CDR1 MDHEN, CDR2 SYDVKM. CDR3 size: 13 residues.

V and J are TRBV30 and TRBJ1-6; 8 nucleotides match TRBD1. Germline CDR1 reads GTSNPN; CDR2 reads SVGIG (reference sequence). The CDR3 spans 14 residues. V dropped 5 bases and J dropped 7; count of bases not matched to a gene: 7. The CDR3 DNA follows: TGTGCCTGGCAAACAGGGGGAAGGAATTCACCCCTCCACTTT. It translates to CAWQTGGRNSPLHF.

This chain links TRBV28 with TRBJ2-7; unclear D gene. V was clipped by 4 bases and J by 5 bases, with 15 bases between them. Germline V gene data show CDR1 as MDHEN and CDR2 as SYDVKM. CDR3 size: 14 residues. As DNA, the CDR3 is TGTGCCAGCAGTTACCGGCTGCGATCTGACGAGCAGTACTTC. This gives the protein CASSYRLRSDEQYF.

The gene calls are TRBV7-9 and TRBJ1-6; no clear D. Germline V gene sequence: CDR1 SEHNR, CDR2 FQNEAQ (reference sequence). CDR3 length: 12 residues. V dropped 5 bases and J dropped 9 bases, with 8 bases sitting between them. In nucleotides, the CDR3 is TGTGCCAGCAGCAATGCTGGTTCACCCCTCCACTTT. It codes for CASSNAGSPLHF.

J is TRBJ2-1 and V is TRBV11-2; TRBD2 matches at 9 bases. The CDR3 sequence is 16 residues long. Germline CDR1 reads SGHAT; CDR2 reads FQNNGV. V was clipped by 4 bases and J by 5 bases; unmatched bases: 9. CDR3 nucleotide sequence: TGTGCCAGCAGCTCCCGCCCGGGACTAGCCAACAATGAGCAGTTCTTC. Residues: CASSSRPGLANNEQFF.

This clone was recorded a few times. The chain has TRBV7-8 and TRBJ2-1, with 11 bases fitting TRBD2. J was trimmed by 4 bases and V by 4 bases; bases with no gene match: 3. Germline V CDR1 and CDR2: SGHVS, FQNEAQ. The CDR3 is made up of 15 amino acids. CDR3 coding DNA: TGTGCCAGCAGCTCGCTAGCGGGGGGTTACAATGAGCAGTTCTTC. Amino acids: CASSSLAGGYNEQFF.

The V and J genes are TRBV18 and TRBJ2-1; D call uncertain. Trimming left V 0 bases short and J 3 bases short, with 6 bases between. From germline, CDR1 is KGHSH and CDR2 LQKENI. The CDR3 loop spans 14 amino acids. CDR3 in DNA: TGTGCCAGCTCACCACCTCTCAACTACAATGAGCAGTTCTTC. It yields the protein CASSPPLNYNEQFF.

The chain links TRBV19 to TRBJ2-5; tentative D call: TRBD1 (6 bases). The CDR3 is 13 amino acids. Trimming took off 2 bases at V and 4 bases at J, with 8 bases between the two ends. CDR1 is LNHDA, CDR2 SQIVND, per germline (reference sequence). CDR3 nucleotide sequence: TGTGCCAGTAGTATACAGGGGAGAGAGACCCAGTACTTC. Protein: CASSIQGRETQYF. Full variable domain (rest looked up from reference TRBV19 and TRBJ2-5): DGGITQSPKYLFRKEGQNVTLSCEQNLNHDAMYWYRQDPGQGLRLIYYSQIVNDFQKGDIAEGYSVSREKKESFPLTVTSAQKNPTAFYLCASSIQGRETQYFGPGTRLLVL.

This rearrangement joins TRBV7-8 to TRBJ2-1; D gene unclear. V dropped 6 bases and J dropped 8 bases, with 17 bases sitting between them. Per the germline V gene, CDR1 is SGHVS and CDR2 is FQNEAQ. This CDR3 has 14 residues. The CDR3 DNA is TGTGCCAGCAGAGAGGACCCCCGCGGCGATGAGCAGTTCTTC. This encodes CASREDPRGDEQFF.

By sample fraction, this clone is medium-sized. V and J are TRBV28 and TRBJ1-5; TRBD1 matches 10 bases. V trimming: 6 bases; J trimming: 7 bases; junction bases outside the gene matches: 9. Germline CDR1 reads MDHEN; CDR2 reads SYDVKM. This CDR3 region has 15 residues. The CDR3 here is CASRSGTGVRQPQHF. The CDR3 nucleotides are TGTGCCAGCAGATCGGGGACAGGGGTACGGCAGCCCCAGCATTTT.

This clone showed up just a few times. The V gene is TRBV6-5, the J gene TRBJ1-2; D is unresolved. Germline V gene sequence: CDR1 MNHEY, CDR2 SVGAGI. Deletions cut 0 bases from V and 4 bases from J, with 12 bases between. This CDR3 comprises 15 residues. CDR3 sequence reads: CASSYSAGSSYGYTF. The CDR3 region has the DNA TGTGCCAGCAGTTACTCGGCGGGAAGCTCCTATGGCTACACCTTC.

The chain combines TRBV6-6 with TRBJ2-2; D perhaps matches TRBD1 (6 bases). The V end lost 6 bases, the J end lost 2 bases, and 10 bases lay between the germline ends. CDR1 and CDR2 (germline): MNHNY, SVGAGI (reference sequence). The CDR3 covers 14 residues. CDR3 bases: TGTGCCAGCAGCCGGGACAAAAACACCGGGGAGCTGTTTTTT. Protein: CASSRDKNTGELFF.

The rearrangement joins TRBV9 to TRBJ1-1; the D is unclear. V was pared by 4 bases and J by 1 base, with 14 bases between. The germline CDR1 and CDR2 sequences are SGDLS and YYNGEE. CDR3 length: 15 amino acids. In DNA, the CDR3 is TGTGCCAGCAGCCCTAGCGGTGGCCGGAACACTGAAGCTTTCTTT. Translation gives CASSPSGGRNTEAFF.

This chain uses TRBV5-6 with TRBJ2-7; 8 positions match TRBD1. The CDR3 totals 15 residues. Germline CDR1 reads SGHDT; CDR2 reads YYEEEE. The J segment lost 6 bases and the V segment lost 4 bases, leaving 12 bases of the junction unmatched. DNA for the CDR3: TGTGCCAGCAGCCCCGGACAGGGAAGCCTGCTCGAGCAGTACTTC. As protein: CASSPGQGSLLEQYF.

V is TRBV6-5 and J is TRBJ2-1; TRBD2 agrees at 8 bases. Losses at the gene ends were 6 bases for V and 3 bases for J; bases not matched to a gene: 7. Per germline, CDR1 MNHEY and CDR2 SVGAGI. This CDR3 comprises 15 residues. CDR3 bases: TGTGCCAGCAGGTCCGGGACTAGGGACTACAATGAGCAGTTCTTC. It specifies CASRSGTRDYNEQFF.

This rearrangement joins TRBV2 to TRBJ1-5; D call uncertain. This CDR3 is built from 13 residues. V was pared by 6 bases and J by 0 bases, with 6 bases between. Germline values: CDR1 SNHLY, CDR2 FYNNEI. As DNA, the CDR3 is TGTGCCAGCAGAGAATATAGCAATCAGCCCCAGCATTTT. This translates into CASREYSNQPQHF.

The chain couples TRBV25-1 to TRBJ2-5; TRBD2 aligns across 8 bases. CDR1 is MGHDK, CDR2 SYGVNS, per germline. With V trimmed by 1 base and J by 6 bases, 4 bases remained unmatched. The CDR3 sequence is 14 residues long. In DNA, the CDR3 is TGTGCCAGCAGTGAATTCGTAGCGGGGAAGACCCAGTACTTC. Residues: CASSEFVAGKTQYF.

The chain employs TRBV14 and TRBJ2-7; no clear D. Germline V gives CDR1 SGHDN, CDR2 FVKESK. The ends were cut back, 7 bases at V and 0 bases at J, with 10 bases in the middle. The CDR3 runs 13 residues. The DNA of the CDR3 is TGTGCCAGCACCGGCAGGAACTCCTACGAGCAGTACTTC. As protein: CASTGRNSYEQYF.

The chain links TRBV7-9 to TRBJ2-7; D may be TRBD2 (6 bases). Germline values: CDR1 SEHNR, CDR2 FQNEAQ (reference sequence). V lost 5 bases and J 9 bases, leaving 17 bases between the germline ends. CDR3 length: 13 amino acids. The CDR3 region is CASSDDGSGGQYF. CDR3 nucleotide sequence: TGTGCCAGCAGCGACGACGGTTCCGGGGGGCAGTACTTC. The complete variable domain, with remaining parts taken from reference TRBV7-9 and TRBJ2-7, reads DTGVSQNPRHKITKRGQNVTFRCDPISEHNRLYWYRQTLGQGPEFLTYFQNEAQLEKSRLLSDRFSAERPKGSFSTLEIQRTEQGDSAMYLCASSDDGSGGQYFGPGTRLTVT.

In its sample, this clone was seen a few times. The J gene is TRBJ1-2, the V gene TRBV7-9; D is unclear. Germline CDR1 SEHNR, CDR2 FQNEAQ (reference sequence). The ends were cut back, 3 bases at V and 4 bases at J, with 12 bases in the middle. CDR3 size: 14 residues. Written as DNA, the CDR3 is TGTGCCAGCAGCTTGATGGTGGCCGGCTATGGCTACACCTTC. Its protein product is CASSLMVAGYGYTF.

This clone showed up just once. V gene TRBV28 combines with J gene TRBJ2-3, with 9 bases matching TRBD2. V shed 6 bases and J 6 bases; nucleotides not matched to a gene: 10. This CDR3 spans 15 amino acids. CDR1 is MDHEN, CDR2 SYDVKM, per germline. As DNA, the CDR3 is TGTGCCAGCAGCGCAGGGACTAGCCCGACGGATACGCAGTATTTT. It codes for CASSAGTSPTDTQYF.